The clone carrying this TCR beta chain was detected ten times or more. The antigen is unknown. Ophthalmopathy cases scored 3 or more on the Clinical Activity Score and 4 or more on NOSPECS grade, with duration below 3 months. Orbital computed tomography and thyroid ultrasound, together with serum TRAb and thyroxine and clinical symptoms, were used for diagnoses. These data are taken from a study of T cells in Graves' hyperthyroidism and ophthalmopathy. Study results and caveats: The model predicted ophthalmopathy a median approximately seven months before onset.

This CDR3 contains 14 residues. Trimming left V 4 bases short and J 0 bases short, with 9 bases between. Germline lookup yields CDR1 SGHTS and CDR2 YDEGEE. Amplified TCR beta CDR3 regions came from RNA transcripts. The HTBI primer set drove a first-round RT-PCR of the TCR CDR3. Each CDR3 protein gets one entry after TCRdb re-called the multiplex PCR reads with MiXCR. Here the sample spans nearly 250,000 distinct CDR3 sequences, roughly 15% being singletons. The source is a woman between 18 and 30 years old with Graves' ophthalmopathy. Sequencing used blood. The rearrangement links TRBV5-8 to TRBJ2-3; D possibly corresponds to TRBD2 (5 bases). This CDR3 reads CASSRTQSTDTQYF. For the CDR3, the DNA is TGTGCCAGCAGCCGGACTCAAAGCACAGATACGCAGTATTTT. Looking up the rest from reference TRBV5-8 and TRBJ2-3 gives the full variable domain: EAGVTQSPTHLIKTRGQQATLRCSPISGHTSVYWYQQALGLGLQFLLWYDEGEERNRGNFPPRFSGRQFPNYSSELNVNALELEDSALYLCASSRTQSTDTQYFGPGTRLTVL.